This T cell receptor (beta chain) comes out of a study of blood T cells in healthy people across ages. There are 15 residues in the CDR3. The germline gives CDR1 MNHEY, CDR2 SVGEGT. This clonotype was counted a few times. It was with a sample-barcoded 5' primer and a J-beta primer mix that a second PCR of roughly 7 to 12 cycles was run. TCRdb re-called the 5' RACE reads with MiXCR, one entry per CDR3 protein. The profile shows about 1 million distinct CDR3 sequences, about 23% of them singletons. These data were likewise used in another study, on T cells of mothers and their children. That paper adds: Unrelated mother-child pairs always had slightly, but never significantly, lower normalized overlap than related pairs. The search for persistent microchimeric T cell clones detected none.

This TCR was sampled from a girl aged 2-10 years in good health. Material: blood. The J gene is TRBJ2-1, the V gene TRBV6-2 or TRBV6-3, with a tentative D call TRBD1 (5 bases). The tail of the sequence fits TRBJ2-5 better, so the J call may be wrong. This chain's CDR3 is CASNLNGAVVETQYF. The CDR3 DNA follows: TGTGCCAGCAACCTAAATGGGGCTGTCGTCGAGACCCAGTACTTC.